The next 9 T cell receptor beta chains were all read from a single sample in a study of CD8+ T cells in alopecia areata. Extraction and reverse transcription of RNA yielded cDNA as the sequencing template. Libraries were prepared by immunoSEQ multiplex PCR; TCRdb keeps only in-frame clonotypes and omits some of them. The table records about 200,000 clones, roughly 56% of them present only once. The sample was CD8+ T cells sorted from blood. The receptors originated from a human donor in good health.

The chain combines TRBV27 with TRBJ2-7; D might be TRBD1 or TRBD2, each matching 6 bases. From germline, CDR1 is MNHEY and CDR2 SMNVEV (reference sequence). V lost 3 bases and J 3 bases, leaving 12 bases between the germline ends. The CDR3 is 14 residues long. This chain's CDR3 is CASSFGGGFYEQYF. The CDR3 DNA reads as TGTGCCAGCAGTTTTGGAGGGGGGTTCTACGAGCAGTACTTC.

The chain links TRBV11-2 to TRBJ1-1; TRBD1 matches at 7 bases. Germline V gene data show CDR1 as SGHAT and CDR2 as FQNNGV. With 3 bases clipped from V and 6 bases from J, the junction kept 7 bases outside the gene matches. The CDR3 is 14 residues long. The CDR3 loop reads CASSFTGVDAEAFF. Here the CDR3 DNA reads TGTGCCAGCAGCTTTACAGGGGTTGATGCTGAAGCTTTCTTT. Drawing the rest from reference TRBV11-2 and TRBJ1-1, the complete variable domain is EAGVAQSPRYKIIEKRQSVAFWCNPISGHATLYWYQQILGQGPKLLIQFQNNGVVDDSQLPKDRFSAERLKGVDSTLKIQPAKLEDSAVYLCASSFTGVDAEAFFGQGTRLTVV.

This clone was detected a few times. This sequence joins TRBV7-9 and TRBJ1-2, with a weak D call TRBD1 (5 bases). Germline V CDR1 and CDR2: SEHNR, FQNEAQ (reference sequence). This CDR3 has 14 residues. Trimming stripped 3 bases from V and 4 bases from J, with 12 bases between. CDR3 nucleotide sequence: TGTGCCAGCAGCTTTCCTGGGGGAGGCTATGGCTACACCTTC. Translating gives CASSFPGGGYGYTF.

The chain links TRBV13 to TRBJ2-7; 10 bases align to TRBD1. The V gene's germline CDR1 is PRHDT and CDR2 FYEKMQ (reference sequence). The trim removed 7 bases at V and 5 bases at J, leaving 8 bases unmatched. This CDR3 is built from 14 residues. CDR3 region: CASKTGQGGNEQYF. The CDR3 coding sequence is TGTGCCAGCAAGACTGGACAGGGGGGCAACGAGCAGTACTTC. Supplemented by reference TRBV13 and TRBJ2-7, the full variable domain reads AAGVIQSPRHLIKEKRETATLKCYPIPRHDTVYWYQQGPGQDPQFLISFYEKMQSDKGSIPDRFSAQQFSDYHSELNMSSLELGDSALYFCASKTGQGGNEQYFGPGTRLTVT.

The V and J genes are TRBV29-1 and TRBJ1-2, with TRBD1 as a possible D gene (6 bases). Germline values: CDR1 SQVTM, CDR2 ANQGSEA. The CDR3 length is 12 residues. V lost 5 bases, J lost 4 bases, and 11 bases lay in between. CDR3 residues: CSVTRGGYGYTF. In DNA form, the CDR3 reads TGCAGCGTTACAAGGGGGGGCTATGGCTACACCTTC.

This chain joins TRBV6-6 and TRBJ2-5, with D maybe TRBD2 (6 bases). The CDR3 runs to 14 residues. Looked up from germline, CDR1 is MNHNY and CDR2 is SVGAGI (reference sequence). The V gene lost 6 bases and the J gene lost 2 bases, with 13 bases spanning the gap. The CDR3 protein is CASSSGDLQETQYF. In DNA, the CDR3 is TGTGCCAGCAGCTCGGGGGACTTACAAGAGACCCAGTACTTC.

About this clone itself: This same CDR3 is encoded by further DNA sequences in the sample. The rearrangement joins TRBV27 to TRBJ1-2, with D tentatively TRBD1 (5 bases). Germline loops: CDR1 MNHEY, CDR2 SMNVEV (reference sequence). Trimming stripped 4 bases from V and 5 bases from J, with 5 bases between. The CDR3 contains 11 residues. The CDR3 DNA is TGTGCCAGCAGTTCAGGGTATGGCTACACCTTC. Its translation is CASSSGYGYTF.

The J gene is TRBJ1-1, the V gene TRBV19; D might be TRBD1 (5 bases). Trimming stripped 3 bases from V and 6 bases from J, with 14 bases between. Looked up from germline, CDR1 is LNHDA and CDR2 is SQIVND (reference sequence). CDR3 size: 14 residues. CDR3 sequence: CASSIEGLASEAFF. CDR3 bases: TGTGCCAGTAGTATCGAGGGACTCGCTTCTGAAGCTTTCTTT.

This chain connects TRBV5-1 to TRBJ2-1, with D possibly matching TRBD2 (6 bases). The CDR3 contains 12 residues. Deletions cut 3 bases from V and 7 bases from J, with 8 bases between. CDR1 is SGHRS, CDR2 YFSETQ, per germline. CDR3 coding DNA: TGCGCCAGCAGCTCCGCGGGGAATGAGCAGTTCTTC. Its translation is CASSSAGNEQFF. Drawing the rest from reference TRBV5-1 and TRBJ2-1, the complete variable domain is KAGVTQTPRYLIKTRGQQVTLSCSPISGHRSVSWYQQTPGQGLQFLFEYFSETQRNKGNFPGRFSGRQFSNSRSEMNVSTLELGDSALYLCASSSAGNEQFFGPGTRLTVL.